These 5 T cell receptor beta chains were all obtained from the same sample, sequenced in a study of molecular identifiers for immune sequencing clone quantification. TCRdb re-analysed the PCR reads in MiXCR, keeping a single row per CDR3 protein. This sample has about 630,000 distinct CDR3 sequences; roughly 25% occur once, and the top ten carry roughly 0.83%. Sequencing was done on a sample of naive CD8+ T cells from blood, with Jurkat cell RNA spiked in. As for subset: FACS-sorted CD8+CD4-CCR7+CD45RA+ naive T cells. Source of these receptors: a human donor in good health. Some libraries in this study had Jurkat cell RNA spiked in.

A word on this clonotype: This could be a read error, since a much larger clone is one nucleotide away. This chain joins TRBV28 and TRBJ2-7; no definite D call. CDR3 length: 14 residues. The germline V gene encodes CDR1 MDHEN and CDR2 SYDVKM. CDR3 bases: TGTGCCAGCAGTGAATACAGAGCCTCCCACGAGCAGTACTTC. This translates into CASSEYRASHEQYF.

Points on this clonotype: A much larger clonotype is one base distant, so this may be a read error. J is TRBJ2-7 and V is TRBV29-1; a possible D gene is TRBD2 (6 bases). The CDR3 totals 12 residues. With 7 bases removed from V and 7 bases from J, the gap between germline ends came to 17 bases. Looked up from germline, CDR1 is SQVTM and CDR2 is ANQGSEA. CDR3 sequence reads: CSGRNGGWEQYF. The DNA for the CDR3 is TGCAGCGGAAGGAACGGGGGTTGGGAGCAGTACTTC.

The rearrangement joins TRBV18 to TRBJ1-4, with a possible D match to TRBD1 (5 bases). Germline V gene lookup returns CDR1 KGHSH and CDR2 LQKENI. The CDR3 runs to 14 residues. The V end was cut by 3 bases, the J end by 4 bases, with 9 bases between. CDR3 DNA: TGTGCCAGCTCACCGGACACGATTAATGAAAAACTGTTTTTT. It encodes CASSPDTINEKLFF.

Many counts were recorded for this clonotype. This chain links TRBV20-1 with TRBJ2-3; the match to TRBD2 covers 11 bases. V dropped 5 bases and J dropped 0; count of bases not matched to a gene: 4. The CDR3 sequence is 15 residues long. Germline V lookup: CDR1 DFQATT, CDR2 SNEGSKA (reference sequence). The CDR3 DNA reads TGCAGTGCTGCTCGGACTAGCGGGAGCACAGATACGCAGTATTTT. Residues: CSAARTSGSTDTQYF.

This clonotype was observed many times. The chain recombines TRBV6-2 or TRBV6-3 with TRBJ2-3, with a tentative D call TRBD1 (6 bases). The CDR3 is 15 residues long. Germline CDR1 and CDR2: MNHEY and SVGEGT. Trimming stripped 5 bases from V and 3 bases from J, with 15 bases between. This CDR3 is CASSPGAALTDTQYF. In DNA form, the CDR3 reads TGTGCCAGCAGTCCAGGGGCTGCTTTGACAGATACGCAGTATTTT.